The rows below give T cell receptor beta chains drawn from one sample of a study of neurological immune-mediated disorders. TCRdb processed the 5' RACE reads anew with MiXCR; each CDR3 protein has one entry. The data contain about 15,000 distinct CDR3 sequences, 3.5% of them singletons. The specimen was CD8+ T cells from blood. These receptors originate from a middle-aged woman in good health. The CDR3 runs from the conserved cysteine through the conserved F or W. The order of the fields is D gene, V gene, clone size, J gene, CDR3 protein, CDR3 DNA. D genes are given only for firm matches. The size entry is marked missing in some rows and otherwise reads once, few, many or a size class.

D gene: .; V gene: TRBV11-2; clone size: many; J gene: TRBJ2-7; CDR3 protein: CASSGTPGGGSAYEQYF; CDR3 DNA: TGTGCCAGCAGCGGGACGCCGGGGGGCGGGAGTGCGTACGAGCAGTACTTC
D gene: TRBD1; V gene: TRBV29-1; clone size: many; J gene: TRBJ2-6; CDR3 protein: CSALLTGESSGANVLTF; CDR3 DNA: TGCAGCGCCCTACTGACAGGGGAGAGCTCTGGGGCCAACGTCCTGACTTTC
D gene: TRBD2; V gene: TRBV28; clone size: medium-sized; J gene: TRBJ2-7; CDR3 protein: CASALAGGREQYF; CDR3 DNA: TGTGCCTCCGCGCTAGCGGGAGGGCGCGAGCAGTACTTC
D gene: .; V gene: TRBV7-9; clone size: many; J gene: TRBJ1-1; CDR3 protein: CASSFAGGRITEAFF; CDR3 DNA: TGTGCCAGCAGCTTTGCAGGCGGGCGAATCACTGAAGCTTTCTTT
D gene: TRBD2; V gene: TRBV7-2; clone size: many; J gene: TRBJ2-7; CDR3 protein: CASSFQGGSSYEQYF; CDR3 DNA: TGTGCCAGCAGCTTCCAAGGCGGGAGCTCCTACGAGCAGTACTTC
D gene: .; V gene: TRBV29-1; clone size: many; J gene: TRBJ2-7; CDR3 protein: CSVEKGEPYEQYF; CDR3 DNA: TGCAGCGTTGAGAAGGGAGAGCCCTACGAGCAGTACTTC
D gene: TRBD2; V gene: TRBV7-2; clone size: many; J gene: TRBJ2-1; CDR3 protein: CASSSGLAGELTFTEQFF; CDR3 DNA: TGTGCCAGCAGCTCCGGACTAGCGGGAGAACTAACCTTCACCGAGCAGTTCTTC
D gene: .; V gene: TRBV20-1; clone size: many; J gene: TRBJ2-7; CDR3 protein: CSVRVGRVDEQYF; CDR3 DNA: TGCAGTGTCCGAGTAGGGCGCGTGGACGAGCAGTACTTC
D gene: .; V gene: TRBV9; clone size: many; J gene: TRBJ2-7; CDR3 protein: CASSVARSSSSYEQYF; CDR3 DNA: TGTGCCAGCAGCGTAGCCCGGAGCTCAAGCTCCTACGAGCAGTACTTC
D gene: .; V gene: TRBV6-6; clone size: many; J gene: TRBJ2-1; CDR3 protein: CASSYSGGGDPYNEQFF; CDR3 DNA: TGTGCCAGCAGTTACTCCGGTGGCGGGGATCCATACAATGAGCAGTTCTTC
D gene: TRBD1; V gene: TRBV6-2/TRBV6-3; clone size: many; J gene: TRBJ2-6; CDR3 protein: CASSLSGGSGANVLTF; CDR3 DNA: TGTGCCAGCAGTTTATCAGGGGGCTCTGGGGCCAACGTCCTGACTTTC
D gene: .; V gene: TRBV27; clone size: many; J gene: TRBJ2-5; CDR3 protein: CASSLLGGQETQYF; CDR3 DNA: TGTGCCAGCAGTTTACTGGGCGGCCAAGAGACCCAGTACTTC
D gene: TRBD1; V gene: TRBV5-1; clone size: many; J gene: TRBJ2-3; CDR3 protein: CASSLAAGGPDTQYF; CDR3 DNA: TGCGCCAGCAGCTTGGCGGCAGGGGGCCCAGATACGCAGTATTTT
D gene: .; V gene: TRBV2; clone size: many; J gene: TRBJ1-1; CDR3 protein: CASKDRGANTEAFF; CDR3 DNA: TGTGCCAGCAAGGATCGGGGCGCGAACACTGAAGCTTTCTTT
D gene: .; V gene: TRBV6-5; clone size: .; J gene: TRBJ2-1; CDR3 protein: CASRVDLRRHEQFF; CDR3 DNA: TGTGCCAGCAGGGTCGATTTGCGTCGGCATGAGCAGTTCTTC
D gene: TRBD1; V gene: TRBV15; clone size: many; J gene: TRBJ1-5; CDR3 protein: CATSRGTTGYSNQPQHF; CDR3 DNA: TGTGCCACCAGCAGAGGGACGACAGGGTATAGCAATCAGCCCCAGCATTTT
D gene: TRBD2; V gene: TRBV29-1; clone size: many; J gene: TRBJ2-7; CDR3 protein: CSVVSGYEQYF; CDR3 DNA: TGCAGCGTAGTTAGCGGGTACGAGCAGTACTTC
D gene: .; V gene: TRBV15; clone size: many; J gene: TRBJ2-5; CDR3 protein: CATSRTRDILGETQYF; CDR3 DNA: TGTGCCACCAGCAGGACCCGGGACATCCTTGGGGAGACCCAGTACTTC
D gene: .; V gene: TRBV6-2/TRBV6-3; clone size: many; J gene: TRBJ1-5; CDR3 protein: CASSYPTGPDMPQHF; CDR3 DNA: TGTGCCAGCAGTTACCCGACAGGCCCTGATATGCCCCAGCATTTT
D gene: .; V gene: TRBV5-6; clone size: many; J gene: TRBJ2-2; CDR3 protein: CASSLAEGGGTGELFF; CDR3 DNA: TGTGCCAGCAGCTTGGCGGAGGGAGGAGGAACCGGGGAGCTGTTTTTT
D gene: .; V gene: TRBV7-6; clone size: many; J gene: TRBJ2-5; CDR3 protein: CASSSWTIAQETQYF; CDR3 DNA: TGTGCCAGCAGCTCCTGGACTATTGCCCAAGAGACCCAGTACTTC
D gene: .; V gene: TRBV29-1; clone size: many; J gene: TRBJ2-1; CDR3 protein: CSVELNEQFF; CDR3 DNA: TGCAGCGTTGAACTTAATGAGCAGTTCTTC
D gene: .; V gene: TRBV7-9; clone size: many; J gene: TRBJ2-7; CDR3 protein: CASNYLPDRPYEQYF; CDR3 DNA: TGTGCCAGCAACTATCTTCCCGACAGGCCATACGAGCAGTACTTC
D gene: .; V gene: TRBV6-5; clone size: medium-sized; J gene: TRBJ2-7; CDR3 protein: CASSYAQLYEQYF; CDR3 DNA: TGTGCCAGCAGTTACGCGCAGCTTTACGAGCAGTACTTC
D gene: .; V gene: TRBV20-1; clone size: many; J gene: TRBJ2-7; CDR3 protein: CSARDLRQGSHEQYF; CDR3 DNA: TGCAGTGCTAGAGATCTAAGGCAGGGTTCCCACGAGCAGTACTTC
D gene: .; V gene: TRBV6-1; clone size: many; J gene: TRBJ2-2; CDR3 protein: CASKKAAGELFF; CDR3 DNA: TGTGCCAGCAAAAAAGCTGCCGGGGAGCTGTTTTTT
D gene: TRBD1; V gene: TRBV9; clone size: many; J gene: TRBJ1-2; CDR3 protein: CASSPGTGGEGYTF; CDR3 DNA: TGTGCCAGCAGCCCCGGGACAGGGGGCGAGGGCTACACCTTC
D gene: TRBD1; V gene: TRBV28; clone size: many; J gene: TRBJ2-2; CDR3 protein: CGVGDRGTGELFF; CDR3 DNA: TGTGGGGTCGGGGACAGGGGAACCGGGGAGCTGTTTTTT
D gene: .; V gene: TRBV6-5; clone size: many; J gene: TRBJ1-2; CDR3 protein: CASGEQGRPNYGYTF; CDR3 DNA: TGTGCCAGCGGAGAACAGGGACGTCCTAACTATGGCTACACCTTC